This T cell receptor beta chain was found in a study of metastatic and nonmetastatic thyroid tumors. At the level of the study: Both malignant and benign thyroid patients supplied peripheral blood and tumor or nodule tissue samples, across which the repertoires of these patients were then compared.

Study results and caveats: A significant increase in TCR beta diversity was reportedly seen in malignant thyroid tumors relative to benign nodules, in blood and tumor.

Per the original methods: Across clinicopathological groups, CDR3 differences served as the basis for building a distant-metastasis classifier for papillary thyroid cancer. MiXCR reprocessed the PCR reads for TCRdb. The V and J calls here are based on TCRdb, not the publication. Here the sample spans about 21,000 clones, 25% to 30% being singletons. This clone was counted between two and nine times. Its cognate antigen is unknown. None of the patients had undergone any treatment ahead of thyroid surgery. The TCR was taken from a female donor with papillary thyroid cancer or a benign thyroid nodule (not recorded which). Some clones in this sample may be carry-over from other donors' samples. Sequences were obtained from blood.

CDR3 DNA: TGTGCCAGCAGCCCCTCGGGGGAGGCTTACAATGAGCAGTTCTTC. Its translation: CASSPSGEAYNEQFF. This chain connects TRBV6-1 to TRBJ2-1, with D tentatively TRBD2 (6 bases). CDR1 and CDR2 (germline): MNHNS, SASEGT. The CDR3 is 15 amino acids. V was trimmed by 6 bases and J by 4 bases, leaving 16 bases between them.